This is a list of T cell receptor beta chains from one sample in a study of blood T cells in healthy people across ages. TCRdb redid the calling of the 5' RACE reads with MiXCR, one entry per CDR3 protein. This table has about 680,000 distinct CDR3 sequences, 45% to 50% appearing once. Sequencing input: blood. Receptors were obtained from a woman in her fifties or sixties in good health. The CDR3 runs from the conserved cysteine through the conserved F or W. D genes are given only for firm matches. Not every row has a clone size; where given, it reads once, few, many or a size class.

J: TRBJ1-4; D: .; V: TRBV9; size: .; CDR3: CASSAAGATNEKLFF; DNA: TGTGCCAGCAGCGCCGCAGGGGCGACTAATGAAAAACTGTTTTTT
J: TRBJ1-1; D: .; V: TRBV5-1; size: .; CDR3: CASSLEGLLNTEAFF; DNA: TGCGCCAGCAGCTTGGAAGGGTTACTGAACACTGAAGCTTTCTTT
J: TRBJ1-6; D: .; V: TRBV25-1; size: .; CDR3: CASSDDGSYNSPLHF; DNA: TGTGCCAGCAGTGACGATGGCTCCTATAATTCACCCCTCCACTTT
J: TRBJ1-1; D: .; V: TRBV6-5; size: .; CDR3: CASSYAWGGAFF; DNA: TGTGCCAGCAGTTACGCATGGGGGGGAGCTTTCTTT
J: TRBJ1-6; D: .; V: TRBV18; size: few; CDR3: CASSPGSNSPLHF; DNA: TGTGCCAGCTCACCAGGGAGCAATTCACCCCTCCACTTT
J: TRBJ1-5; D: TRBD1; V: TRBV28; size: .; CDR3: CASSTHGQGVGSNQPQHF; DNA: TGTGCCAGCAGTACGCATGGACAGGGGGTAGGGAGCAATCAGCCCCAGCATTTT
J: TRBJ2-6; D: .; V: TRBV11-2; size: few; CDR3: CASSLYRNSGANVLTF; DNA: TGTGCCAGCAGCTTATACAGGAACTCTGGGGCCAACGTCCTGACTTTC
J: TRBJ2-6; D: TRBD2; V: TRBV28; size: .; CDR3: CASSLNRLAEISGANVLTF; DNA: TGTGCCAGCAGTTTAAATCGGCTAGCGGAAATCTCTGGGGCCAACGTCCTGACTTTC
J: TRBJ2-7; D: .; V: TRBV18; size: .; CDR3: CASSPPSRSSEQYF; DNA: TGTGCCAGCTCACCACCGAGTAGGTCTAGCGAGCAGTACTTC
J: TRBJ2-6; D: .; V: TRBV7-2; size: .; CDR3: CASTPSGALSGANVLTF; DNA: TGTGCCAGCACCCCTTCGGGGGCCCTCTCTGGGGCCAACGTCCTGACTTTC
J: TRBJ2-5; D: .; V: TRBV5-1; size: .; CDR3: CASSLRGTGQETQYF; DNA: TGCGCCAGCAGCTTACGTGGAACAGGGCAGGAGACCCAGTACTTC
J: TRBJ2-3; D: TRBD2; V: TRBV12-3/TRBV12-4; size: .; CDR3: CASSPGTSGNTQYF; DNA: TGTGCCAGCAGCCCCGGGACTAGCGGGAATACGCAGTATTTT
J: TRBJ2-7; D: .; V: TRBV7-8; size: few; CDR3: CASGGREQYF; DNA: TGTGCCAGCGGGGGAAGGGAGCAGTACTTC
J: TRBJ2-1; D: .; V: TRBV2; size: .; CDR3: CASSVRSERAFNEQFF; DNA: TGTGCCAGCAGTGTCCGTAGCGAGAGGGCCTTCAATGAGCAGTTCTTC
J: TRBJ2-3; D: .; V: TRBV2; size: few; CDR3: CASSEDWNTQYF; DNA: TGTGCCAGCAGTGAGGACTGGAATACGCAGTATTTT
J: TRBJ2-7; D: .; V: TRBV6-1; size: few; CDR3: CASTPGRSYEQYF; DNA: TGTGCCAGCACACCGGGGAGATCCTACGAGCAGTACTTC
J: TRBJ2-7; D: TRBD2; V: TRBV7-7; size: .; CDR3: CASSRGAGDYEQYF; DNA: TGTGCCAGCAGCCGGGGAGCGGGAGATTACGAGCAGTACTTC
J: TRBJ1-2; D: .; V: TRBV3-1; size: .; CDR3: CASRPGGMGGYTF; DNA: TGTGCCAGCAGGCCCGGGGGCATGGGAGGCTACACCTTC
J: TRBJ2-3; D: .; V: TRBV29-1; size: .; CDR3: CSVDGGAPDTRYF; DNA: TGCAGCGTTGATGGGGGCGCCCCAGATACGCGGTATTTT
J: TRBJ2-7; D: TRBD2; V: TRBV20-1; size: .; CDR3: CSARHSSGSYEQYF; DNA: TGCAGTGCTAGACACTCTAGCGGAAGCTACGAGCAGTACTTC
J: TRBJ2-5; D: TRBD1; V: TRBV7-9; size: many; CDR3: CASSLGQGKIETQYF; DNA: TGTGCCAGCAGCTTAGGACAGGGAAAGATTGAGACCCAGTACTTC
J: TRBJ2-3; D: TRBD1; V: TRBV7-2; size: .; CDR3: CASSPGGRALTDTQYF; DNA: TGTGCCAGCAGCCCAGGGGGCAGGGCGTTGACAGATACGCAGTATTTT
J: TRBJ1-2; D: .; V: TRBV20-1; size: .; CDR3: CSARGNYYGYTF; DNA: TGCAGTGCTAGAGGGAATTACTATGGCTACACCTTC
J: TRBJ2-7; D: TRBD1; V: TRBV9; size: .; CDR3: CASSPTGTEHEQYF; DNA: TGTGCCAGCTCACCGACCGGGACAGAGCATGAGCAGTACTTC
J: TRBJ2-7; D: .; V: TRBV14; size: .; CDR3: CASSQVRRSGEQYF; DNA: TGTGCCAGCAGCCAAGTCAGACGGTCGGGTGAGCAGTACTTC
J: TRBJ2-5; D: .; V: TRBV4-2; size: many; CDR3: CASSQGQIIQETQYF; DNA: TGTGCCAGCAGCCAAGGGCAGATAATACAAGAGACCCAGTACTTC
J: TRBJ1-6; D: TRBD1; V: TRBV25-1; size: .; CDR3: CASTRTGNGSPLHF; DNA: TGTGCCAGCACCCGGACAGGGAATGGGTCACCCCTCCACTTT
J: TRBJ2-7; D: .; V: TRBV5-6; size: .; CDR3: CASSRGPPPGGEQYF; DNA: TGTGCCAGCAGCAGGGGACCGCCGCCGGGTGGCGAGCAGTACTTC
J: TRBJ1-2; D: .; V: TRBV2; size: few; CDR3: CASSEYWGYTF; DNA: TGTGCCAGCAGTGAATACTGGGGCTACACCTTC
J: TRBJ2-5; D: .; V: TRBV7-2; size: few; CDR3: CASSLGSYRQETQYF; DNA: TGTGCCAGCAGCTTAGGGTCTTACAGGCAAGAGACCCAGTACTTC
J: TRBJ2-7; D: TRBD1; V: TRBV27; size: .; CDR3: CASSLSMGQGRAYEQYF; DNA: TGTGCCAGCAGTTTAAGTATGGGACAGGGGAGAGCCTACGAGCAGTACTTC
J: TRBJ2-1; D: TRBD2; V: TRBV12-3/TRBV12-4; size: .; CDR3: CASSPPLVQSGRSRNEQFF; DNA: TGTGCCAGCAGTCCCCCCCTCGTTCAAAGCGGGAGGTCTCGTAATGAGCAGTTCTTC
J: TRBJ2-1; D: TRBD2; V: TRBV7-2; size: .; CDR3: CASSSYPTSPYNEQFF; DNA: TGTGCCAGCAGCTCCTATCCGACTAGCCCTTACAATGAGCAGTTCTTC
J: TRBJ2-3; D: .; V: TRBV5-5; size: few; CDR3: CASSLRGGADTQYF; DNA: TGTGCCAGCAGCTTGCGCGGGGGCGCAGATACGCAGTATTTT
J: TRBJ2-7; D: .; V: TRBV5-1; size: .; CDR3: CASSLEGETHYEQYF; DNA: TGCGCCAGCAGCTTGGAAGGGGAAACGCACTACGAGCAGTACTTC
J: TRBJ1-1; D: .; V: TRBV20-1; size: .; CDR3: CSAPRSASGGGAEAFF; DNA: TGCAGTGCCCCCCGCAGTGCTAGTGGGGGTGGGGCTGAAGCTTTCTTT
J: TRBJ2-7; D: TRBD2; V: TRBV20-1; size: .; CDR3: CSASPLTSGRPNEQYF; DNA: TGCAGTGCTAGTCCCCTCACTAGCGGGAGGCCCAATGAGCAGTACTTC
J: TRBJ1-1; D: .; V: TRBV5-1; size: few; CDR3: CASSLDSARDAFF; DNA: TGCGCCAGCAGCTTGGATTCAGCCCGTGATGCTTTCTTT
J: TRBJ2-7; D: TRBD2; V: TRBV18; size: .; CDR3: CASSQSLAGEGSYEQYF; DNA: TGTGCCAGCTCACAATCACTAGCGGGAGAAGGAAGCTACGAGCAGTACTTC
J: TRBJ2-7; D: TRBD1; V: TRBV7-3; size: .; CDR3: CASSLNRGQHHEQYF; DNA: TGTGCCAGCAGCTTAAACAGGGGGCAGCACCACGAGCAGTACTTC